A selection of T cell receptor beta chains follows, all from one sample in a study of graft-versus-host responses after intestinal transplantation. Which antigens these TCRs recognize remains unknown. The table came from immunoSEQ multiplex PCR; TCRdb's copy has only in-frame clones and leaves some out. The sample has roughly 89,000 clones; about 90% are singletons. Here the sequenced sample was unstimulated CD4+ T cells sorted from spleen or lymph node cells, taken before intestinal transplant. These TCRs come from a human donor who received an intestinal transplant. The CDR3 runs from the conserved cysteine through the conserved F or W. A D gene is named only where the DNA matches it firmly. For some rows the clone size is stated as once, few or many, or as a class when expanded; others skip it.

v_call	clone_size	d_call	j_call	cdr3_aa	cdr3_nt
TRBV27	once	TRBD2	TRBJ2-7	CASSLSSSGRATEQYF	TGTGCCAGCAGTTTATCGAGTAGCGGGAGGGCCACCGAGCAGTACTTC
TRBV5-1	once	.	TRBJ1-1	CASSSKPSRGTTEAFF	TGCGCCAGCAGCTCCAAACCGTCACGGGGAACCACTGAAGCTTTCTTT
TRBV15	.	.	TRBJ2-6	CATSPRVKISSGANVLTF	TGTGCCACCAGCCCCCGGGTTAAAATAAGCTCTGGGGCCAACGTCCTGACTTTC
TRBV9	.	.	TRBJ1-2	CASNPTAGNYGYTF	TGTGCCAGCAACCCAACAGCAGGGAACTATGGCTACACCTTC
TRBV30	.	TRBD2	TRBJ2-5	CAWSVGLAGSRETQYF	TGTGCCTGGAGTGTAGGGCTAGCGGGTTCAAGGGAGACCCAGTACTTC
TRBV18	.	.	TRBJ2-5	CASSQQGRETQYF	TGTGCCAGCTCACAACAGGGTCGGGAGACCCAGTACTTC
TRBV4-1	.	TRBD2	TRBJ2-3	CASSRERLAGSTDTQYF	TGCGCCAGCAGCCGCGAACGACTAGCGGGTAGCACAGATACGCAGTATTTT
TRBV6-1	.	TRBD1	TRBJ1-5	CASSERTGDSNQPQHF	TGTGCCAGCAGTGAGCGAACAGGGGATAGCAATCAGCCCCAGCATTTT
TRBV4-2	.	.	TRBJ1-2	CASSQAPRDTQRISYGYTF	TGTGCCAGCAGCCAAGCCCCCCGGGACACCCAGCGAATTAGCTATGGCTACACCTTC
TRBV4-1	.	TRBD2	TRBJ2-5	CASSPQTSGRLETQYF	TGCGCCAGCAGCCCTCAGACTAGCGGGAGGTTGGAGACCCAGTACTTC
TRBV2	.	.	TRBJ1-2	CATQTASYGYTF	TGTGCCACCCAGACAGCGTCCTATGGCTACACCTTC
TRBV5-5	.	TRBD1	TRBJ1-2	CASSLGGQILVYTF	TGTGCCAGCAGCTTGGGGGGACAGATCTTGGTGTACACCTTC
TRBV7-8	.	.	TRBJ1-6	CASSPQRRPNSPLHF	TGTGCCAGCAGCCCCCAGCGGAGACCTAATTCACCCCTCCACTTT
TRBV7-3	once	.	TRBJ1-6	CASSLTGRRSSYNSPLHF	TGTGCCAGCAGCTTAACGGGGAGGAGAAGCTCCTATAATTCACCCCTCCACTTT
TRBV5-4	.	TRBD2	TRBJ2-7	CASSLARGTSGYNRYEQYF	TGTGCCAGCAGCTTGGCCAGGGGGACTAGCGGGTATAATCGCTACGAGCAGTACTTC
TRBV19	.	.	TRBJ2-1	CASSIGVAALYNEQFF	TGTGCCAGTAGTATAGGGGTAGCGGCCCTTTACAATGAGCAGTTCTTC
TRBV7-9	.	.	TRBJ2-2	CASSLGAYNTGELFF	TGTGCCAGCAGCTTAGGTGCCTACAACACCGGGGAGCTGTTTTTT
TRBV14	.	.	TRBJ2-3	CASSQAFTGDTQYF	TGTGCCAGCAGCCAAGCCTTCACCGGAGATACGCAGTATTTT
TRBV7-9	.	TRBD1	TRBJ1-2	CASSSQTGGYGYTF	TGTGCCAGCAGCTCTCAGACAGGGGGTTATGGCTACACCTTC
TRBV30	.	TRBD1	TRBJ2-7	CAWVKDRGVNEQYF	TGTGCCTGGGTTAAGGACAGGGGTGTCAACGAGCAGTACTTC
TRBV15	.	.	TRBJ1-2	CATPYRERGYGYTF	TGTGCCACCCCCTACAGGGAAAGGGGCTATGGCTACACCTTC
TRBV5-1	.	TRBD2	TRBJ2-3	CASSSGTSGSGDTQYF	TGCGCCAGCAGCTCCGGGACTAGCGGGAGTGGAGATACGCAGTATTTT
TRBV11-3	.	.	TRBJ2-5	CASSLRETVQETQYF	TGTGCCAGCAGCTTAAGGGAGACGGTGCAAGAGACCCAGTACTTC
TRBV2	.	.	TRBJ1-4	CASSDQGLNEKLFF	TGTGCCAGCAGTGACCAGGGGTTAAATGAAAAACTGTTTTTT
TRBV18	.	.	TRBJ2-1	CASSPPGGNEQFF	TGTGCCAGCTCACCACCGGGGGGCAATGAGCAGTTCTTC
TRBV11-3	.	TRBD1	TRBJ1-1	CASSEGQLVFEGAFF	TGTGCCAGCAGCGAGGGACAGCTAGTATTTGAAGGAGCTTTCTTT
TRBV4-2	.	.	TRBJ2-1	CASSQDYYSNEQFF	TGTGCCAGCAGCCAAGATTACTACTCCAATGAGCAGTTCTTC
TRBV19	.	.	TRBJ1-5	CASIEQGSHSNQPQHF	TGTGCCAGTATAGAGCAGGGGTCCCATAGCAATCAGCCCCAGCATTTT
TRBV9	.	TRBD2	TRBJ2-5	CASSPLGRAWETQYF	TGTGCCAGCAGCCCCCTCGGGAGGGCGTGGGAGACCCAGTACTTC
TRBV18	.	.	TRBJ1-2	CASSGLAGYTF	TGTGCCAGCTCAGGGTTAGCTGGCTACACCTTC
TRBV5-1	.	.	TRBJ2-1	CASSLVAGANEQFF	TGCGCCAGCAGCTTGGTGGCAGGGGCCAATGAGCAGTTCTTC